The source of this TCR beta chain is a study of shared clonotypes between healthy human individuals. The overall study: Aged between 18 and 49, the donors were two women and three men. Findings and limits, study-wide: Larger richness was generally estimated for naive than memory subsets. Shared clonotypes across all four donors exceeded non-shared ones in generation probability. Rarefaction analysis demonstrated incomplete sorted-subset sequencing notwithstanding large depth.

The data were produced by immunoSEQ multiplex PCR, yet TCRdb's version contains in-frame clones alone and is incomplete. Here the sample spans about 1.5 million clones, 95% to 99% being singletons. Turning to this clone: What it binds is unknown.

The specimen was naive CD4+ T cells sorted from blood. Regarding subset: CD45RA+ positively selected. The sequence was collected from a man aged 30 to 39 in good health.

Here the CDR3 reads CASSFLRRAGELFF. CDR3 in DNA: TGTGCCAGCAGTTTTCTCCGAAGGGCCGGGGAGCTGTTTTTT. The chain recombines TRBV28 with TRBJ2-2; no clear D. The CDR3 loop spans 14 amino acids. CDR1 is MDHEN, CDR2 SYDVKM, per germline. The V and J ends lost 3 bases and 6 bases respectively, with 11 bases between them. The full variable domain, in which reference TRBV28 and TRBJ2-2 provide the parts outside the CDR3, is DVKVTQSSRYLVKRTGEKVFLECVQDMDHENMFWYRQDPGLGLRLIYFSYDVKMKEKGDIPEGYSVSREKKERFSLILESASTNQTSMYLCASSFLRRAGELFFGEGSRLTVL.